The 14 T cell receptor beta chains below come from one sample, sequenced in a study of shared clonotypes between healthy human individuals. Naive CD8 populations comprised CD45RO-negative cells positively selected for CCR7, excluding terminally differentiated effector memory CD45RA+ cells. The repertoire was sequenced with immunoSEQ multiplex PCR; TCRdb's copy has only in-frame clones and lacks some. The sample lists 1.5 million to 2.5 million clones; roughly 94% were seen once. The specimen was naive CD8+ T cells sorted from blood. The receptors come from a man younger than 30 in good health.

This rearrangement joins TRBV9 to TRBJ2-5; 10 bases fit TRBD2. Per germline, CDR1 SGDLS and CDR2 YYNGEE. CDR3 length equals 15 residues. Germline trimming cut 2 bases from V and 0 bases from J; bases unmatched to any gene: 1. The CDR3: CASSVGLADQETQYF. CDR3 DNA sequence: TGTGCCAGCAGCGTCGGACTAGCGGACCAAGAGACCCAGTACTTC.

Concerning this clone itself: The same CDR3 arises from other DNA sequences in this sample as well. The rearrangement links TRBV30 to TRBJ1-1; D remains ambiguous. The V end was cut by 3 bases, the J end by 0 bases, with 8 bases between. The CDR3 covers 13 residues. CDR1 GTSNPN and CDR2 SVGIG come from the germline V gene (reference sequence). The CDR3 DNA is TGTGCCTGGAGCCCGGACCTGAACACTGAAGCTTTCTTT. Translation: CAWSPDLNTEAFF.

As concerns this clone: Other DNA sequences from this sample encode an identical CDR3 as well. J is TRBJ2-7 and V is TRBV2; D is ambiguous. This CDR3 comprises 12 residues. Trimming pared 0 bases from V and 7 bases from J, leaving 7 bases between. Germline V gives CDR1 SNHLY, CDR2 FYNNEI. In DNA form, the CDR3 reads TGTGCCAGCAGTGAAGCAGAGTATGAGCAGTACTTC. Translated: CASSEAEYEQYF.

The chain is built from TRBV2 and TRBJ1-1; TRBD1 is a possible D gene (6 bases). The CDR3 is 16 residues long. Per the germline V gene, CDR1 is SNHLY and CDR2 is FYNNEI. Trimming took 6 bases from V and 0 from J, leaving 17 bases between them. The CDR3, as DNA: TGTGCCAGCAGCCTGGACAGCAACGAAATGAACACTGAAGCTTTCTTT. It encodes CASSLDSNEMNTEAFF.

This chain connects TRBV30 to TRBJ2-5, with D unclear. Trimming took off 0 bases at V and 11 bases at J, with 16 bases between the two ends. The CDR3 is 13 residues long. Looked up from germline, CDR1 is GTSNPN and CDR2 is SVGIG (reference sequence). The CDR3 nucleotides are TGTGCCTGGAGTGTAGCTGAAGGGAATGAGCAGTACTTC. This sequence encodes CAWSVAEGNEQYF.

The V gene is TRBV7-6, the J gene TRBJ2-7, with TRBD2 matching 11 bases. J was trimmed by 5 bases and V by 5 bases; bases with no gene match: 8. CDR1 is SGHVS, CDR2 FNYEAQ, per germline. This CDR3 comprises 15 residues. CDR3 in amino acids: CASSPLSGRVHEQYF. As DNA, the CDR3 is TGTGCCAGCAGCCCCCTTAGCGGGAGGGTCCACGAGCAGTACTTC.

For the CDR3, the DNA is TGCGCCAGCTCAAACGGATACAATGAGCAGTTCTTC. This codes for CASSNGYNEQFF. The rearrangement uses TRBV10-2 and TRBJ2-1, with D unclear. Trimming took off 8 bases at V and 4 bases at J, with 9 bases between the two ends. The CDR3 consists of 12 residues. Germline assignment: CDR1 WSHSY and CDR2 SAAADI.

This chain connects TRBV5-4 to TRBJ1-2; D call uncertain. The CDR3 extends over 14 amino acids. The germline V and J ends were trimmed by 0 bases and 7 bases, with 13 bases remaining between them. The germline V gene has CDR1 SGHNT and CDR2 YYREEE (reference sequence). CDR3 loop: CASSLDEVPTGYTF. CDR3 nucleotide sequence: TGTGCCAGCAGCTTGGATGAGGTCCCGACTGGCTACACCTTC.

The chain uses TRBV5-4 and TRBJ1-1; D is unclear. This CDR3 region has 13 residues. The germline V and J ends were trimmed by 5 bases and 2 bases, with 10 bases remaining between them. Per germline, CDR1 SGHNT and CDR2 YYREEE (reference sequence). The CDR3 DNA reads as TGTGCCAGCAGGTCCGGCCCCAACACTGAAGCTTTCTTT. This codes for CASRSGPNTEAFF. Full variable domain (remainder filled in from reference TRBV5-4 and TRBJ1-1): ETGVTQSPTHLIKTRGQQVTLRCSSQSGHNTVSWYQQALGQGPQFIFQYYREEENGRGNFPPRFSGLQFPNYSSELNVNALELDDSALYLCASRSGPNTEAFFGQGTRLTVV.

The gene calls are TRBV9 and TRBJ2-3, with D maybe TRBD1 (5 bases). The CDR3 sequence is 16 residues long. Per germline, CDR1 SGDLS and CDR2 YYNGEE. V lost 0 bases, J lost 4 bases, and 15 bases lay in between. The CDR3 region is CASSVGSDVQADTQYF. As DNA, the CDR3 is TGTGCCAGCAGCGTAGGAAGCGACGTACAGGCAGATACGCAGTATTTT.

Concerning this clone itself: Additional DNA sequences in this sample encode the identical CDR3. The chain has TRBV5-1 and TRBJ1-1, with TRBD1 identical over 8 bases. CDR3 length equals 15 residues. Looked up from germline, CDR1 is SGHRS and CDR2 is YFSETQ. V gave up 4 bases and J gave up 0 bases; unmatched junction bases: 5. The CDR3 DNA is TGCGCCAGCAGCCTCGGACAGGGCTTGAACACTGAAGCTTTCTTT. Translated, it gives CASSLGQGLNTEAFF.

The J gene is TRBJ2-7, the V gene TRBV18; TRBD1 matches at 7 bases. The CDR3 totals 15 residues. V shed 3 bases and J 3 bases; nucleotides not matched to a gene: 8. Germline V gives CDR1 KGHSH, CDR2 LQKENI. For the CDR3, the DNA is TGTGCCAGCTCACCCATGGGACAGTCCTTCTACGAGCAGTACTTC. Translating gives CASSPMGQSFYEQYF. The full variable domain, with the rest looked up from reference TRBV18 and TRBJ2-7, is NAGVMQNPRHLVRRRGQEARLRCSPMKGHSHVYWYRQLPEEGLKFMVYLQKENIIDESGMPKERFSAEFPKEGPSILRIQQVVRGDSAAYFCASSPMGQSFYEQYFGPGTRLTVT.

The chain uses TRBV7-9 and TRBJ2-1; tentative D call: TRBD1 (6 bases). Germline V gene lookup returns CDR1 SEHNR and CDR2 FQNEAQ (reference sequence). V was clipped by 7 bases and J by 0 bases, with 16 bases between them. The CDR3 contains 16 residues. The CDR3 region is CASTHWGLSSYNEQFF. The CDR3 DNA follows: TGTGCCAGCACCCATTGGGGGCTCAGCTCCTACAATGAGCAGTTCTTC.

To note about this clone: The sample contains more than one DNA sequence encoding this CDR3. J is TRBJ1-1 and V is TRBV10-3; a possible D gene is TRBD1 (6 bases). Trimming removed 0 bases from V and 1 base from J, with 6 bases in between. Per germline, CDR1 ENHRY and CDR2 SYGVKD. This CDR3 has 14 residues. CDR3 in DNA: TGTGCCATCAGTGAGTCACAGGGGAACACTGAAGCTTTCTTT. Translating gives CAISESQGNTEAFF.